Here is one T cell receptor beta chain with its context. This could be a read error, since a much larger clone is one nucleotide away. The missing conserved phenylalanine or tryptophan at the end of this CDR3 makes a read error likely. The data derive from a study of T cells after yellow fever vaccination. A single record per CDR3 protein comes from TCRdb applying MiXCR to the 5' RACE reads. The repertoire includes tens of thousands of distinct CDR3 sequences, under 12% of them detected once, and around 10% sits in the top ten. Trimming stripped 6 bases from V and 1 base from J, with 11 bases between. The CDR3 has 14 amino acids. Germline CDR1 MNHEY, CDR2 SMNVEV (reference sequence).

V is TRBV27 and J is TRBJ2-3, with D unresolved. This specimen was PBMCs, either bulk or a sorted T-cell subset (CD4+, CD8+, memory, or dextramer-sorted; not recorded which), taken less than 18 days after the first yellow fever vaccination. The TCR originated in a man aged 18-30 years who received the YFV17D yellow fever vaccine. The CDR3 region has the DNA TGTGCCAGCAGCCCCGAATGGGGCACAGATACGCAGTATTCT. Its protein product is CASSPEWGTDTQYS.